These 11 T cell receptor beta chains came from one sample sequenced in a study of cytomegalovirus exposure and HLA in healthy donors. A multiplex PCR was run with 60 Vbeta primers and 13 Jbeta primers. Sequenced by immunoSEQ multiplex PCR; TCRdb stores in-frame clones only, minus some. Of roughly 150,000 clones in the sample, over 60% were seen once. Input material: PBMCs. The receptors come from a young woman in good health and CMV-seronegative.

The chain carries TRBV6-5 and TRBJ2-1; D possibly corresponds to TRBD2 (6 bases). There are 15 residues in the CDR3. Trimming took off 2 bases at V and 3 bases at J, with 11 bases between the two ends. From germline, CDR1 is MNHEY and CDR2 SVGAGI. The CDR3 DNA reads as TGTGCCAGCAGTTACGGTGGTAGCGGCTACAATGAGCAGTTCTTC. This translates into CASSYGGSGYNEQFF.

This chain uses TRBV5-6 with TRBJ1-3; TRBD1 matches at 7 bases. Germline-derived CDR1 and CDR2 are SGHDT and YYEEEE. Losses at the gene ends were 1 base for V and 4 bases for J; bases not matched to a gene: 5. This CDR3 has 15 amino acids. CDR3 sequence (DNA): TGTGCCAGCAGCTTGACAGGGGTGGTAGGAAACACCATATATTTT. Encoded protein: CASSLTGVVGNTIYF.

The rearrangement joins TRBV4-3 to TRBJ2-3; 10 nucleotides agree with TRBD1. The CDR3 extends over 16 amino acids. V trimming: 4 bases; J trimming: 3 bases; junction bases outside the gene matches: 7. The germline V gene encodes CDR1 LGHNA and CDR2 YSLEER. CDR3 in DNA: TGCGCCAGCAGCCCGCTGACAGGGGGCCTTACAGATACGCAGTATTTT. The encoded protein is CASSPLTGGLTDTQYF.

This clone was observed a handful of times. This chain joins TRBV7-3 and TRBJ1-5; 8 nucleotides match TRBD1. Germline CDR1 is SGHTA and CDR2 is FQGTGA. J gave up 2 bases and V 5 bases, and 11 bases lay outside the gene matches. The CDR3 runs 17 residues. The CDR3 loop reads CASSEDRVVGGNQPQHF. CDR3 nucleotides: TGTGCCAGCAGCGAGGACAGGGTGGTTGGAGGCAATCAGCCCCAGCATTTT.

The chain links TRBV29-1 to TRBJ2-7; D gene unclear. The CDR3 sequence is 11 residues long. The V and J ends lost 2 bases and 1 base respectively, with 3 bases between them. CDR1 and CDR2 from the germline V gene are SQVTM and ANQGSEA. CDR3 DNA: TGCAGCGTTGAACTGTCCTACGAGCAGTACTTC. This encodes CSVELSYEQYF.

The chain carries TRBV11-3 and TRBJ1-6, with unresolved D. V was pared by 5 bases and J by 5 bases, with 4 bases between. This CDR3 is built from 12 residues. From germline, CDR1 is SGHNT and CDR2 YENEEA. CDR3 loop: CASSLNNSPLHF. CDR3 sequence (DNA): TGTGCCAGCAGCCTAAATAATTCACCCCTCCACTTT. The full variable domain, completed using reference TRBV11-3 and TRBJ1-6, is EAGVVQSPRYKIIEKKQPVAFWCNPISGHNTLYWYLQNLGQGPELLIRYENEEAVDDSQLPKDRFSAERLKGVDSTLKIQPAELGDSAVYLCASSLNNSPLHFGNGTRLTVT.

The chain has TRBV6-1 and TRBJ1-5, with 8 nucleotides matching TRBD1. The germline V gene encodes CDR1 MNHNS and CDR2 SASEGT. The CDR3 totals 15 residues. Germline trimming cut 1 base from V and 5 bases from J; bases unmatched to any gene: 4. CDR3 coding DNA: TGTGCCAGCAGTGAAGGGACAGGGACGTATCAGCCCCAGCATTTT. Its translation: CASSEGTGTYQPQHF.

This chain uses TRBV27 with TRBJ2-5; D is unresolved. This CDR3 contains 13 residues. Germline V gene data show CDR1 as MNHEY and CDR2 as SMNVEV (reference sequence). The V end lost 4 bases, the J end lost 4 bases, and 10 bases lay between the germline ends. The CDR3 loop reads CASSSPFVETQYF. In nucleotides, the CDR3 is TGTGCCAGCAGTTCCCCTTTTGTAGAGACCCAGTACTTC.

This clone was recorded a few times. The chain recombines TRBV4-2 with TRBJ2-5; 11 nucleotides align to TRBD2. Germline V CDR1 and CDR2: LGHNA, YNFKEQ. This CDR3 comprises 15 residues. V shed 1 base and J 2 bases; nucleotides not matched to a gene: 0. Written as DNA, the CDR3 is TGTGCCAGCAGCCAAGTAGCGGGGGGGCAAGAGACCCAGTACTTC. The encoded protein is CASSQVAGGQETQYF.

This clone was observed a single time. The CDR3 coding sequence is TGTGCCACCAGCAGTGACCTCCGGACAGGGGTAATGAACACTGAAGCTTTCTTT. Translated, it gives CATSSDLRTGVMNTEAFF. The chain joins TRBV15 to TRBJ1-1; 9 bases are shared with TRBD1. J gave up 0 bases and V 3 bases, and 11 bases lay outside the gene matches. The CDR3 runs 18 residues. The germline CDR1 and CDR2 sequences are LNHNV and YYDKDF (reference sequence).

J is TRBJ1-4 and V is TRBV13; a possible D gene is TRBD1 (6 bases). In germline, CDR1 is PRHDT, CDR2 FYEKMQ (reference sequence). The V end lost 5 bases, the J end lost 6 bases, and 10 bases lay between the germline ends. This CDR3 has 13 amino acids. Here the CDR3 DNA reads TGTGCCAGCAGCCCCCACAGGGATGAAAAACTGTTTTTT. It yields the protein CASSPHRDEKLFF.